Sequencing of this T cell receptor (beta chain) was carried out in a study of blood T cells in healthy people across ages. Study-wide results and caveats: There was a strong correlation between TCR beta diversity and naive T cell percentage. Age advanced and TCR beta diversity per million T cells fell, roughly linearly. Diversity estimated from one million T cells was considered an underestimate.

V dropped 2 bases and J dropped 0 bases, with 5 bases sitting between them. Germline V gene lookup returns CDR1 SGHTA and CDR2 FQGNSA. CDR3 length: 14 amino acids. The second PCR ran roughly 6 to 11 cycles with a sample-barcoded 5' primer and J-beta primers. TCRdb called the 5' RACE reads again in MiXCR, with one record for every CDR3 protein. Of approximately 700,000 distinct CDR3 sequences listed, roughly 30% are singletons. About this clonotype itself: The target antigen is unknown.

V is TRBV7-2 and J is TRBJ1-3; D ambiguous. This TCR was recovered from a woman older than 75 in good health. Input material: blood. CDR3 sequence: CASSLRNSGNTIYF. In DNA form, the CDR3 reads TGTGCCAGCAGCTTAAGGAACTCTGGAAACACCATATATTTT.